These T cell receptor beta chains were read from a single sample in a study of T cell changes during pregnancy in multiple sclerosis. The repertoire was sequenced with immunoSEQ multiplex PCR; TCRdb's copy has only in-frame clones and lacks some. The table includes about 57,000 clones, 93% detected once. Source: peripheral blood, taken after pregnancy. The source is a female donor with multiple sclerosis, enrolled in a pregnancy study. The CDR3 runs from the conserved cysteine through the conserved F or W.

v_call	cdr3_aa
TRBV14	CASSQWGGSYEQYF
TRBV14	CASSPVITMNTEAFF
TRBV14	CASREGLEAFF
TRBV5-1	CASSSQTRDVYEQYF
TRBV7-2	CASSFYLDRGRGTEAFF
TRBV4-3	CASSPRGSGAGAETQYF
TRBV4-3	CASSQSRGSYGYTF
TRBV7-9	CASSSEEGAGGYTF
TRBV4-3	CASSSDIYYEQYF
TRBV16	CASSRGSPVGEQYF
TRBV27	CASSLRGSYPYEQYF
TRBV9	CASSGGQGAGEKLFF
TRBV28	CASRYGQGPNNEQFF
TRBV2	CATQGAGVGTGELFF
TRBV29-1	CSVRYSRETQYF
TRBV4-3	CASSQDRGLDEQYF
TRBV11-3	CASSLGGNTEAFF
TRBV7-2	CASSLVLRNEQFF
TRBV7-9	CASSSFSGRAGGELFF
TRBV19	CASSMSFNQPQHF
TRBV11-3	CASSRTSGSDEQYF
TRBV4-1	CASSQDLETLFDGYTF
TRBV27	CASSPQVHPYQETQYF
TRBV15	CATRAIAGELFF
TRBV4-2	CASSPGGGAGTDTQYF